This is a list of T cell receptor beta chains from one sample in a study of cytomegalovirus exposure and HLA in healthy donors. Data came from immunoSEQ multiplex PCR; TCRdb stores just in-frame clones and leaves some out. The data show 190,000 or so clones, 80% to 85% seen once. Sequencing was performed on PBMCs. These receptors were obtained from a woman between 50 and 59 years old in good health and CMV-seropositive. The CDR3 runs from the conserved cysteine through the conserved F or W. Each record gives: V gene, J gene, clone size, D gene, CDR3 length, CDR3 DNA, CDR3 protein. A D gene is named only where the DNA matches it firmly. Clone size is shown for a subset of rows, as once, few, many or a class of expanded clone.

>TRBV6-5|TRBJ2-6|-|-|15
TGTGCCAGCCGGCGGATGGCCTCTGGGGCCAACGTCCTGACTTTC
CASRRMASGANVLTF
>TRBV15|TRBJ2-3|-|TRBD2|16
TGTGCCACCAGCAGGGGCTCTGGCGGGGGGTTAGATACGCAGTATTTT
CATSRGSGGGLDTQYF
>TRBV19|TRBJ2-1|-|-|15
TGTGCCAGTAGTATCAGGGTTCCCTCCTACAATGAGCAGTTCTTC
CASSIRVPSYNEQFF
>TRBV6-6|TRBJ1-2|-|-|13
TGTGCCAGCAACAGGGAAAGAGGATATGGCTACACCTTC
CASNRERGYGYTF
>TRBV5-6|TRBJ1-1|-|-|14
TGTGCCAGCAGCTTGTACTTCATGAACACTGAAGCTTTCTTT
CASSLYFMNTEAFF
>TRBV7-2|TRBJ2-7|-|-|13
TGTGCCAGCAGCTTAAGCGGACCTTACGAGCAGTACTTC
CASSLSGPYEQYF
>TRBV29-1|TRBJ2-5|-|TRBD1|14
TGCAGCGTCGGTCCCCGGGACAGGATAGAGACCCAGTACTTC
CSVGPRDRIETQYF
>TRBV18|TRBJ2-5|-|-|13
TGTGCCAGCTCACCACGTCTACAAGAGACCCAGTACTTC
CASSPRLQETQYF
>TRBV27|TRBJ2-7|-|-|14
TGTGCCAGCAGGGGGACACGGAGCTCCTACGAGCAGTACTTC
CASRGTRSSYEQYF
>TRBV19|TRBJ2-1|-|-|14
TGTGCCAGTAGTATCGCCGCAGGGAAAAATGAGCAGTTCTTC
CASSIAAGKNEQFF
>TRBV7-9|TRBJ2-2|-|-|14
TGTGCCAGCAGCTTAAGAGACACCACCGGGGAGCTGTTTTTT
CASSLRDTTGELFF
>TRBV18|TRBJ1-4|-|-|13
TGTGCCAGCTCACGAGGGAGGGATGAAAAACTGTTTTTT
CASSRGRDEKLFF
>TRBV6-1|TRBJ2-5|-|-|15
TGTGCCAGCAGTAACCCGACAGGGAGGATAGAGACCCAGTACTTC
CASSNPTGRIETQYF
>TRBV28|TRBJ1-1|-|TRBD1|14
TGTGCCAGCAGTTTAGAGGGGGCGAGCACTGAAGCTTTCTTT
CASSLEGASTEAFF
>TRBV9|TRBJ2-1|-|-|16
TGTGCCAGCAGCGCCCCCCGGGGGGCAGGTGGCAATGAGCAGTTCTTC
CASSAPRGAGGNEQFF
>TRBV6-5|TRBJ1-1|-|-|11
TGTGCCAGCACTCGGAACACTGAAGCTTTCTTT
CASTRNTEAFF
>TRBV7-9|TRBJ1-4|-|TRBD1|15
TGTGCCAGCTCCCAGGCGGCAGGGGGACGAGAAAAACTGTTTTTT
CASSQAAGGREKLFF
>TRBV19|TRBJ2-3|-|-|17
TGTGCCAGTAGTGCCCCGGGAGACTCTTTTAGCACAGATACGCAGTATTTT
CASSAPGDSFSTDTQYF
>TRBV15|TRBJ2-1|-|TRBD1|16
TGTGCCACCAGCACCTCCGGGACAGGGGGCTACAATGAGCAGTTCTTC
CATSTSGTGGYNEQFF
>TRBV9|TRBJ2-1|-|TRBD2|17
TGTGCCAGCAGCGACTCTATAGCGGGAGGGCCTAGCGATGAGCAGTTCTTC
CASSDSIAGGPSDEQFF
>TRBV11-2|TRBJ2-7|many|-|13
TGTGCCAGCAGCGGGGACACCTTCTACGAGCAGTACTTC
CASSGDTFYEQYF
>TRBV18|TRBJ2-5|-|TRBD1|15
TGTGCCAGCTCACCACCGGGACAGCCACAAGAGACCCAGTACTTC
CASSPPGQPQETQYF
>TRBV2|TRBJ2-3|-|TRBD2|18
TGTGCCAGCTGGAGGGTACTAGCGGGAGAGGTTCATACAGATACGCAGTATTTT
CASWRVLAGEVHTDTQYF
>TRBV5-4|TRBJ1-6|few|-|16
TGTGCCAGCAGCTTGTCAACAGGGCGGCGTCATTCACCCCTCCACTTT
CASSLSTGRRHSPLHF
>TRBV18|TRBJ1-2|-|TRBD1|12
TGTGCCAGCTCACCGACAGGGGCCGGCTACACCTTC
CASSPTGAGYTF
>TRBV10-3|TRBJ1-4|-|-|16
TGTGCCATCAGTGCGGACGCGGGGGCGACTAATGAAAAACTGTTTTTT
CAISADAGATNEKLFF
>TRBV27|TRBJ1-5|-|TRBD1|14
TGTGCCAGCAGGGGACAGGGGTCCGTGCAGCCCCAGCATTTT
CASRGQGSVQPQHF
>TRBV7-9|TRBJ1-1|-|-|13
TGTGCCAGCAGCCCCGGTCAGGGTTCTGAAGCTTTCTTT
CASSPGQGSEAFF
>TRBV16|TRBJ2-7|-|TRBD1|15
TGTGCCAGCAGCCTAGTGACAGGGGGCATGGACGAGCAGTACTTC
CASSLVTGGMDEQYF
>TRBV4-3|TRBJ2-7|-|-|17
TGCGCCAGCAGCCAAGAAGGCCCGTCGGAGGGGCCCTACGAGCAGTACTTC
CASSQEGPSEGPYEQYF
>TRBV10-3|TRBJ1-6|-|TRBD1|14
TGTGCCATCAGTGTCGACAGGGGGGGGTCACCCCTCCACTTT
CAISVDRGGSPLHF
>TRBV2|TRBJ1-2|-|-|16
TGTGCCAGCAGTGAAGCGGGGCCAGTTCCTATCTATGGCTACACCTTC
CASSEAGPVPIYGYTF
>TRBV5-1|TRBJ2-5|-|TRBD2|16
TGCGCCAGCAGCTTGGCACTTAGCGGGAGCGGTGAGACCCAGTACTTC
CASSLALSGSGETQYF
>TRBV7-6|TRBJ2-1|-|TRBD2|15
TGTGCCAGCAGCTCTAGCGGGGGGGCCTACAATGAGCAGTTCTTC
CASSSSGGAYNEQFF
>TRBV15|TRBJ1-5|-|-|18
TGTGCCACCAGCAGAGATCCCACCGGGACCCCTTCGGGGGAGCCCCAGCATTTT
CATSRDPTGTPSGEPQHF
>TRBV5-1|TRBJ2-3|-|TRBD2|16
TGCGCCAGCAGCTTGGTGGCTAGCGGGGACCTAGATACGCAGTATTTT
CASSLVASGDLDTQYF
>TRBV29-1|TRBJ1-4|-|-|14
TGCAGCGTTGTAGATCGAGGGACTAATGAAAAACTGTTTTTT
CSVVDRGTNEKLFF
>TRBV2|TRBJ1-4|-|TRBD1|13
TGTGCCAGCAGTGAACAGGGGGCTGAAAAACTGTTTTTT
CASSEQGAEKLFF
>TRBV4-3|TRBJ1-2|-|-|15
TGCGCCAGCAGCCAAGATCTGCGATACAGCTATGGCTACACCTTC
CASSQDLRYSYGYTF
>TRBV19|TRBJ1-5|-|-|17
TGTGCCAGTAGTATGGGCCCCCGCGACAGTGGCCATCAGCCCCAGCATTTT
CASSMGPRDSGHQPQHF